This T cell receptor beta chain was recovered during a study of cytomegalovirus exposure and HLA in healthy donors. V was clipped by 3 bases and J by 2 bases, with 15 bases between them. The CDR3 covers 15 residues. Germline V gene data show CDR1 as SGHRS and CDR2 as YFSETQ. The primer mix had 60 Vbeta and 13 Jbeta primers. Generated by immunoSEQ multiplex PCR, the TCRdb table keeps only in-frame clones and is missing some. The sample lists 150,000 to 200,000 clones, 70% to 90% occurring once. In the case of this clone: Antigen specificity is unknown.

Study-wide results and limits: With high specificity and sensitivity, the classifier reportedly diagnosed cytomegalovirus status.

The sample taken for sequencing was PBMCs. The V call is TRBV5-1, the J call TRBJ2-7; D might be TRBD2 (6 bases). This clonotype was sampled from a woman between 18 and 29 years old in good health and CMV-seronegative. CDR3 residues: CASSSGEGGAYEQYF. The CDR3 nucleotides read TGCGCCAGCAGCTCGGGGGAAGGTGGGGCCTACGAGCAGTACTTC.